The present T cell receptor beta chain was sequenced within a study of spatial heterogeneity in lung cancer (dated by TCRdb to between 2017 and 2020). Broadly, across the study: Beta-chain transcripts were consistently detected in greater numbers than alpha-chain transcripts, which likely reflected higher beta-chain transcript abundance. In non-small cell lung cancer, the study made a quantitative comparison of TCR alpha and beta repertoires among multiple tumor regions, matched nontumor lung and blood. TCR repertoire features were related to nonsynonymous mutation counts determined by whole-exome sequencing of tumor tissue. At surgery, about 210 tumor regions, 64 matched nontumor lung samples and 50 to 60 PBMC samples were TCR-sequenced for both alpha and beta chains. In tumor regions, TCR transcript counts showed a strong correlation with a T cell transcriptional module score from matched bulk RNA-seq. In the raw uncorrected reads, each unique combination of TCR and UMI appeared on average more than ten times.

Here is what the overall study found, with its caveats: Additional single-cell paired TCR alpha and beta sequencing was considered necessary to confirm, at a functional level, the hypothesis that regional TCRs recognize regional mutations. The tumor nonsynonymous mutation count correlated with the number of expanded alpha and beta TCRs within the tumor. TCR-seq was estimated to cover only 6.5% to 9% of tumor T cells for alpha chains and approximately 12% for beta chains. Counts of ubiquitous and regional expanded TCRs were found to correlate with counts of ubiquitous and regional nonsynonymous mutations, respectively.

The germline V gene provides CDR1 MNHNS and CDR2 SASEGT. From the cysteine up to the phenylalanine, the CDR3 has a length of 16 residues. Only the CDR3 DNA stays, 48 bases, in frame from base 1. Trimmed from V: 6 bases; trimmed from J: 5 bases; junction bases lacking a gene match: 11. In regard to this clonotype: No cognate antigen has been identified for it. There are no base qualities to consult, and no much larger clone falls within one base.

Taken with the paper, the label for time point translates to: sample taken at primary tumor resection. Donors were some 67 patients with early-stage, untreated non-small cell lung cancer from the lung TRACERx cohort. For TCR sequencing, whole RNA was extracted from tumor and nontumor lung tissue, or from cryopreserved PBMC samples, and no cell sorting was done. Only patients with enough RNA available from two or more tumor regions were chosen for TCR sequencing. Tumor and adjacent nontumor lung specimens were reviewed by a lung pathologist before selection. Library preparation used 5' RACE. TCRdb lists the instrument as NextSeq 500. To allow correction of PCR and sequencing errors, the TCR library protocol tagged every TCR cDNA molecule with a unique molecular identifier. The paper's processing steps were these. TCR identification, UMI-based error correction and CDR3 extraction were all carried out with Decombinator tools. Expanded TCRs were defined as those above a frequency of 2 per 1,000, corresponding to the top 1% of the tumor frequency distribution. Expanded tumor TCRs statistically deemed absent (corrected P<0.05) from at least one tumor region were classed as regional, and all other expanded tumor TCRs were classed as ubiquitous. Renyi diversity was computed with the R vegan package after each repertoire had been subsampled 100 times to 5,000 TCRs. CDR3 similarity networks were constructed using string-kernel similarity of amino acid triplets, with links drawn between CDR3s whose pairwise similarity was above 0.82. TCRdb itself trimmed the public reads at Q25 with fastp, ran MiXCR and retained productive beta chains. Each CDR3 protein gets just one entry, which takes the most common genes and DNA from the rows behind it. The V and J calls and clone size are TCRdb's, not the authors'. The sample profile shows 100,000 or so distinct CDR3 sequences; 4.4% of them were found once. The ten largest make up less than 25% of the sample.

This TCR was sampled from a male donor with early-stage non-small cell lung cancer. The chain couples TRBV6-1 to TRBJ2-5, and TRBD1 aligns with 11 junction nucleotides. The source was lung tumor tissue, collected at surgery. The nucleotide sequence reads TGTGCCAGCAGACCCTTGGACAGGGGGCGCGGGGAGACCCAGTACTTC. It is translated as CASRPLDRGRGETQYF.